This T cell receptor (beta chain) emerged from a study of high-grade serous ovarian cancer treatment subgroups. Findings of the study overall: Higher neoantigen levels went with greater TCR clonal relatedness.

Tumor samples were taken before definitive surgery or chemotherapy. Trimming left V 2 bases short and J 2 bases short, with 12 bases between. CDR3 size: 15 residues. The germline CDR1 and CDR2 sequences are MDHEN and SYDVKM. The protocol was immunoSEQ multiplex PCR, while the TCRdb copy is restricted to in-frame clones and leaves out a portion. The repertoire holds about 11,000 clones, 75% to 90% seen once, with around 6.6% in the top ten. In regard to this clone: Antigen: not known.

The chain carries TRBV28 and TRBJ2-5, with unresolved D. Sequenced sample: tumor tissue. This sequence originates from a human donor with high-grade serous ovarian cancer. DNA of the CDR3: TGTGCCAGCAGTTTACGGGTAGGGCAGCAAGAGACCCAGTACTTC. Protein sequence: CASSLRVGQQETQYF. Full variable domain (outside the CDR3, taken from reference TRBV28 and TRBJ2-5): DVKVTQSSRYLVKRTGEKVFLECVQDMDHENMFWYRQDPGLGLRLIYFSYDVKMKEKGDIPEGYSVSREKKERFSLILESASTNQTSMYLCASSLRVGQQETQYFGPGTRLLVL.